The 25 T cell receptor beta chains in this list originate from one sample, sequenced in a study of Tregs in tolerant kidney transplant recipients. Some clones are missing from TCRdb's copy, which holds only in-frame ones; the method was immunoSEQ multiplex PCR. The repertoire shows 48,000 or so clones; the top ten hold 0.85%. The source material was CD4+ T cells from blood, sampled before the transplant. The receptors derive from a human donor who received a combined kidney and bone marrow transplant.

Remarks on this clone: The CDR3 is cut off 3 residues early in the read; its end comes from the germline J gene. The rearrangement uses TRBV5-1 and TRBJ2-2; 7 nucleotides align to TRBD1. With 4 bases clipped from V and 6 bases from J, the junction kept 3 bases outside the gene matches. The CDR3 loop spans 13 amino acids. Germline V gene sequence: CDR1 SGHRS, CDR2 YFSETQ. The covered CDR3 bases are TGCGCCAGCAGCCAGACAGGGTCCGGGGAG. Translation: CASSQTGSGE. The CDR3 in its entirety is CASSQTGSGELFF.

Turning to this clone: The read is 3 residues too short to cover the CDR3 end, so that end is filled in from the germline J gene. The chain employs TRBV5-4 and TRBJ1-1, with D uncertain. The CDR3 contains 14 residues. Germline values: CDR1 SGHNT, CDR2 YYREEE (reference sequence). The ends were cut back, 4 bases at V and 4 bases at J, with 14 bases in the middle. Incomplete CDR3 DNA: TGTGCCAGCAGCCCTCCGGCGGGGAGCACTGAA. Amino acid sequence: CASSPPAGSTE. The entire CDR3 reads CASSPPAGSTEAFF.

The CDR3 is CAIRGDRAHGYTF. The DNA read from the CDR3 is TGTGCCATCCGAGGGGACAGGGCCCATGGC. This chain connects TRBV19 to TRBJ1-2; TRBD1 agrees at 9 bases. From the germline J gene comes the end of the CDR3, since the read stops 3 residues before it. The CDR3 runs 13 residues. V shed 10 bases, J shed 6 bases, and the junction held 9 bases outside the gene matches. Germline V gives CDR1 LNHDA, CDR2 SQIVND (reference sequence). Using reference TRBV19 and TRBJ1-2 for the parts outside the CDR3, the full variable domain is DGGITQSPKYLFRKEGQNVTLSCEQNLNHDAMYWYRQDPGQGLRLIYYSQIVNDFQKGDIAEGYSVSREKKESFPLTVTSAQKNPTAFYLCAIRGDRAHGYTFGSGTRLTVV.

As concerns this clone: Read data end 3 residues before the CDR3 end; the end is taken from the germline J gene. This sequence joins TRBV5-1 and TRBJ2-1; the match to TRBD2 covers 10 bases. CDR1 is SGHRS and CDR2 is YFSETQ in the germline V gene. CDR3 length: 15 amino acids. With V trimmed by 1 base and J by 6 bases, 4 bases remained unmatched. CDR3 protein: CASSLYPSGGNEQFF. The CDR3 bases that were read are TGCGCCAGCAGCTTGTATCCTAGCGGGGGCAATGAG.

About this clone itself: The read ends 3 residues early relative to the CDR3; the germline J gene fills the gap. This sequence joins TRBV5-1 and TRBJ2-2; 7 bases line up with TRBD1. Germline V CDR1 and CDR2: SGHRS, YFSETQ. Trimming cost V 4 bases and J 7 bases; bases outside gene matches: 4. The CDR3 runs to 13 residues. The CDR3 is CASSLGQDGELFF. CDR3 DNA, as far as it was read: TGCGCCAGCAGCCTTGGACAGGACGGGGAG.

On this clone: The sequence runs out 3 residues before the end of the CDR3; the remainder is reconstructed from the germline J gene. The rearrangement joins TRBV20-1 to TRBJ2-3, with 7 bases identical to TRBD1. Germline values: CDR1 DFQATT, CDR2 SNEGSKA (reference sequence). Germline trimming cut 1 base from V and 2 bases from J; bases unmatched to any gene: 9. This CDR3 is 16 amino acids long. The CDR3 loop is CSARVPAGGNTDTQYF. The CDR3 DNA, read in part, is TGCAGTGCTAGAGTCCCGGCAGGGGGTAACACAGATACG.

With respect to this clone: The CDR3 end is not reached by the read, which stops 3 residues before it; the germline J gene fills it in. The J gene is TRBJ1-4, the V gene TRBV18, with D possibly being TRBD1 (5 bases). The V and J ends lost 6 bases and 4 bases respectively, with 18 bases between them. The length of the CDR3 is 16 residues. Germline V gives CDR1 KGHSH, CDR2 LQKENI. The CDR3 sequence is CASSPARQGVNEKLFF. The DNA read from the CDR3 is TGTGCCAGCTCTCCCGCCCGCCAGGGAGTTAATGAAAAA.

A word on this clone: The read terminates 3 residues before the CDR3 end, so the remaining end is supplied by the germline J gene. V gene TRBV20-1 combines with J gene TRBJ1-1; D not certain. The CDR3 is 14 residues long. The ends were cut back, 0 bases at V and 0 bases at J, with 8 bases in the middle. The germline gives CDR1 DFQATT, CDR2 SNEGSKA (reference sequence). CDR3 residues: CSARENSLNTEAFF. Partial CDR3 DNA: TGCAGTGCTAGAGAGAACAGTTTGAACACTGAA.

A note on this clone: The CDR3 end lies 3 residues beyond the end of the read and is filled in from the germline J gene. This chain joins TRBV6-2 or TRBV6-3 and TRBJ2-5, with 7 bases identical to TRBD1. V shed 2 bases, J shed 4 bases, and the junction held 4 bases outside the gene matches. In germline, CDR1 is MNHEY, CDR2 SVGEGT. CDR3 length: 14 amino acids. Here the CDR3 reads CASSYIGGLETQYF. The sequenced part of the CDR3 DNA is TGTGCCAGCAGTTACATAGGGGGCCTAGAGACC.

Points on this clone: The CDR3 end lies 3 residues beyond the end of the read and is filled in from the germline J gene. The chain joins TRBV7-2 to TRBJ2-1, with a weak D call TRBD2 (6 bases). The CDR3 consists of 15 residues. V was clipped by 5 bases and J by 5 bases, with 16 bases between them. Germline CDR1 is SGHTA and CDR2 is FQGNSA. The covered CDR3 bases are TGTGCCAGCAGCATCTATGGAGCGGGTAACAATGAG. It specifies CASSIYGAGNNE. The whole CDR3 region reads CASSIYGAGNNEQFF.

About this clone itself: The CDR3 end lies 3 residues beyond the end of the read and is filled in from the germline J gene. The chain joins TRBV19 to TRBJ1-5; TRBD1 matches 7 bases. This CDR3 is built from 17 residues. V lost 1 base to trimming and J lost 2 bases; unmatched junction nucleotides: 8. Germline V gene data show CDR1 as LNHDA and CDR2 as SQIVND (reference sequence). Partial CDR3 DNA: TGTGCCAGTAGTATAGGCGAGACAGGGAGTGGCAATCAGCCC. As protein: CASSIGETGSGNQP. The entire CDR3 protein reads CASSIGETGSGNQPQHF.

Comments on this clone: Read sequence stops 3 residues before the CDR3 end, and the germline J gene provides the missing end. The rearrangement uses TRBV5-1 and TRBJ2-1; 7 nucleotides match TRBD2. CDR1 and CDR2 from the germline V gene are SGHRS and YFSETQ. This CDR3 comprises 15 residues. Trimming removed 0 bases from V and 8 bases from J; junction bases left unmatched: 8. This CDR3 reads CASSLGGSYADEQFF. The sequenced part of the CDR3 DNA is TGCGCCAGCAGCTTGGGCGGGAGTTACGCCGATGAG.

With respect to this clone: From the germline J gene comes the end of the CDR3, since the read stops 3 residues before it. This chain links TRBV7-3 with TRBJ2-1, with 12 bases that match TRBD2. The CDR3 is 15 residues long. Germline V lookup: CDR1 SGHTA, CDR2 FQGTGA. Germline trimming cut 4 bases from V and 4 bases from J; bases unmatched to any gene: 2. The CDR3 loop reads CASSSGLAGYNEQFF. The CDR3 DNA, read in part, is TGTGCCAGCAGCTCAGGACTAGCGGGGTACAATGAG.

Turning to this clone: The read finishes 3 residues shy of the CDR3 end, and the germline J gene is used to complete it. V usage is TRBV5-1 and J usage is TRBJ2-3; 11 bases are a match to TRBD2. CDR3 length: 17 residues. The V gene's germline CDR1 is SGHRS and CDR2 YFSETQ. V shed 3 bases, J shed 5 bases, and the junction held 11 bases outside the gene matches. The CDR3 region is CASSSLAGGIRVDTQYF. The sequenced part of the CDR3 DNA is TGCGCCAGCAGCTCCTTAGCGGGAGGGATTCGTGTAGATACG.

In regard to this clone: The CDR3 end is not reached by the read, which stops 3 residues before it; the germline J gene fills it in. The V and J genes are TRBV19 and TRBJ1-1; TRBD1 might be the D (6 bases). V gave up 2 bases and J gave up 1 base, with 11 bases separating them. Germline CDR1 and CDR2: LNHDA and SQIVND (reference sequence). The CDR3 totals 15 residues. The CDR3 here is CASSIWGGPNTEAFF. CDR3 DNA, as far as it was read: TGTGCCAGTAGTATATGGGGGGGGCCGAACACTGAA.

With regard to this clone: The missing CDR3 end, 3 residues past where the read stops, is filled in from the germline J gene. The V gene is TRBV30, the J gene TRBJ2-6; D not certain. Germline V gives CDR1 GTSNPN, CDR2 SVGIG (reference sequence). The CDR3 contains 15 residues. V lost 5 bases and J 0 bases, leaving 11 bases between the germline ends. The chain's CDR3 is CAWVPDFSGANVLTF. The covered CDR3 bases are TGTGCCTGGGTACCAGATTTCTCTGGGGCCAACGTC.

Notes on this clone: The read finishes 3 residues shy of the CDR3 end, and the germline J gene is used to complete it. V usage is TRBV29-1 and J usage is TRBJ1-1; tentatively, D is TRBD1 (5 bases). CDR1 and CDR2 (germline): SQVTM, ANQGSEA. Trimming removed 4 bases at V and 1 base at J, with 10 bases between. This CDR3 is 13 amino acids long. The DNA read from the CDR3 is TGCAGCGTTGCAAGGACACCGAACACTGAA. Translation gives CSVARTPNTE. The entire CDR3 protein reads CSVARTPNTEAFF.

About this clone: The sequenced fragment ends 3 residues before the CDR3 boundary, so the rest is inferred from the germline J gene. The J gene is TRBJ2-1, the V gene TRBV9; 8 positions match TRBD2. This CDR3 comprises 15 residues. The V and J ends lost 3 bases and 4 bases, in that order; junction bases with no gene match: 6. CDR1 and CDR2 (germline): SGDLS, YYNGEE. The DNA read from the CDR3 is TGTGCCAGCAGCGGGACTAGCCCGGCGTACAATGAG. Encoded protein: CASSGTSPAYNE. The entire CDR3 protein is CASSGTSPAYNEQFF.

In the case of this clone: The CDR3 end is not reached by the read, which stops 3 residues before it; the germline J gene fills it in. The chain joins TRBV6-2 or TRBV6-3 to TRBJ2-7; 10 positions agree with TRBD1. This CDR3 spans 17 amino acids. Germline V gene lookup returns CDR1 MNHEY and CDR2 SVGEGT. The V segment lost 5 bases and the J segment 1 base; nucleotides outside the gene matches: 11. Incomplete CDR3 DNA: TGTGCCAGCAGTAGCCCCCCAGGGACAGGGGTGTCCTACGAG. It specifies CASSSPPGTGVSYE. The whole CDR3 protein is CASSSPPGTGVSYEQYF.

The CDR3 sequence is CASSPYDRGGNEQFF. Partial CDR3 DNA: TGTGCCAGCTCACCATATGACAGGGGGGGCAATGAG. The chain recombines TRBV18 with TRBJ2-1; 9 bases agree with TRBD1. The read gets to within 3 residues of the CDR3 end, and the germline J gene fills in the rest. The CDR3 loop spans 15 amino acids. J lost 6 bases, V lost 2 bases, and 5 bases had no gene match. Germline V gene lookup returns CDR1 KGHSH and CDR2 LQKENI.

With regard to this clone: The read gets to within 3 residues of the CDR3 end, and the germline J gene fills in the rest. The V call is TRBV19, the J call TRBJ1-1; 9 bases agree with TRBD1. The CDR3 is 18 residues long. Germline CDR1 LNHDA, CDR2 SQIVND (reference sequence). V dropped 3 bases and J dropped 4; count of bases not matched to a gene: 15. CDR3 DNA (partial): TGTGCCAGTAGTATGTTGGTTATGCGGGGACAGGGACCCACTGAA. Protein: CASSMLVMRGQGPTE. The whole CDR3 protein reads CASSMLVMRGQGPTEAFF.

With regard to this clone: The CDR3 end lies 3 residues beyond the end of the read and is filled in from the germline J gene. The rearrangement joins TRBV7-8 to TRBJ1-1, with a possible D match to TRBD1 (5 bases). Germline lookup yields CDR1 SGHVS and CDR2 FQNEAQ. V shed 0 bases and J shed 0 bases, with 11 bases lying between them. The CDR3 loop spans 16 amino acids. The CDR3 is CASSLAFLGVNTEAFF. The part of the CDR3 DNA that was read is TGTGCCAGCAGCTTAGCGTTTCTAGGGGTGAACACTGAA.

As to this clone: Sequencing ends 3 residues short of the CDR3 end; the germline J gene provides the rest. V and J are TRBV2 and TRBJ2-3, with a weak D call TRBD1 (5 bases). The CDR3 spans 13 residues. Deletions cut 8 bases from V and 4 bases from J, with 13 bases between. Germline V lookup: CDR1 SNHLY, CDR2 FYNNEI. The CDR3 reads CASRGRVADTQYF. Incomplete CDR3 DNA: TGTGCCAGCCGAGGCAGGGTGGCAGATACG. Full variable domain (missing parts from reference TRBV2 and TRBJ2-3): EPEVTQTPSHQVTQMGQEVILRCVPISNHLYFYWYRQILGQKVEFLVSFYNNEISEKSEIFDDQFSVERPDGSNFTLKIRSTKLEDSAMYFCASRGRVADTQYFGPGTRLTVL.

In the case of this clone: The read ends 3 residues before the CDR3 terminus; that terminus is restored from the germline J gene. This chain joins TRBV5-6 and TRBJ2-3; a weak D match, TRBD2 (5 bases). The germline V gene has CDR1 SGHDT and CDR2 YYEEEE. This CDR3 is 15 amino acids long. V dropped 0 bases and J dropped 2 bases, with 10 bases sitting between them. CDR3 amino acids: CASSLGTGNTDTQYF. CDR3 DNA (partial): TGTGCCAGCAGCTTGGGAACGGGGAACACAGATACG.

On this clone: The sequenced fragment ends 3 residues before the CDR3 boundary, so the rest is inferred from the germline J gene. This chain joins TRBV19 and TRBJ2-3; 10 bases fit TRBD2. Trimming took 5 bases from V and 4 from J; bases not matched to a gene: 9. The length of the CDR3 is 16 residues. Germline V gives CDR1 LNHDA, CDR2 SQIVND (reference sequence). This CDR3 reads CASSRLAGAGADTQYF. The CDR3 DNA, read in part, is TGTGCCAGTAGTCGGCTAGCGGGAGCCGGGGCAGATACG.